The 24 T cell receptor beta chains in this list originate from one sample, sequenced in a study of CD8+CD57+ T cells in acquired aplastic anemia (dated by TCRdb to about 2018). The reads were generated on an Illumina HiSeq 2000. Genomic DNA served as template for TCR beta VDJ combination and CDR3 sequence profiling. Using fastp trimming at Q25 and MiXCR clonotype assembly, TCRdb reanalyzed the public sequencing data and kept in-frame beta chains. Each CDR3 protein gets just one entry, which takes the most common genes and DNA from the rows behind it. This sample comprises about 200,000 distinct CDR3 sequences, 34% of them detected only once. The top ten constitute 0.95% to 1.2% of the sample. Specimen: sorted CD4+, CD8+, or CD8+CD57+ T cells (not recorded which) from PBMCs. Receptor source: a human donor in good health, serving as a control.

This rearrangement joins TRBV25-1 to TRBJ2-2; D gene ambiguous. V lost 9 bases and J lost 0, with 26 bases in between. The CDR3 is 19 residues long. Germline CDR1 MGHDK, CDR2 SYGVNS. Written as DNA, the CDR3 is TGTGCCAGTAGTATATCCCAGGTGGATGAGAGGACGAACACCGGGGAGCTGTTTTTT. It codes for CASSISQVDERTNTGELFF. Based on the CDR3 plus reference TRBV25-1 and TRBJ2-2, the full variable domain is EADIYQTPRYLVIGTGKKITLECSQTMGHDKMYWYQQDPGMELHLIHYSYGVNSTEKGDLSSESTVSRIRTEHFPLTLESARPSHTSQYLCASSISQVDERTNTGELFFGEGSRLTVL.

This clonotype was picked up a small number of times. V is TRBV4-2 and J is TRBJ2-3; TRBD2 matches 10 bases. J was trimmed by 4 bases and V by 2 bases; bases with no gene match: 6. There are 16 residues in the CDR3. Germline CDR1 LGHNA, CDR2 YNFKEQ. This CDR3 is CASSQRASGGADTQYF. The CDR3 region has the DNA TGTGCCAGCAGCCAACGTGCTAGCGGGGGTGCAGATACGCAGTATTTT.

In its sample, this clonotype was seen once. The rearrangement joins TRBV2 to TRBJ1-6; 8 bases fit TRBD1. The CDR3 covers 14 residues. The germline V gene has CDR1 SNHLY and CDR2 FYNNEI. The V gene end was trimmed by 9 bases and the J gene end by 9 bases; junction bases not matched to a gene: 10. The CDR3: CASLPGQGSSPLHF. Written as DNA, the CDR3 is TGTGCCAGTCTTCCCGGACAGGGTTCTTCACCCCTCCACTTT.

This clonotype appeared a single time. This chain joins TRBV10-3 and TRBJ2-5; TRBD2 matches at 7 bases. Germline CDR1 is ENHRY and CDR2 is SYGVKD. V shed 8 bases, J shed 5 bases, and the junction held 8 bases outside the gene matches. This CDR3 contains 13 residues. The DNA for the CDR3 is TGTGCCATCCGGATGGGGGGGATGGAGACCCAGTACTTC. It translates to CAIRMGGMETQYF.

The chain links TRBV5-1 to TRBJ2-1; 16 bases agree with TRBD2. From germline, CDR1 is SGHRS and CDR2 YFSETQ. V lost 4 bases and J lost 0; bases outside the gene matches: 10. The CDR3 runs to 20 residues. The CDR3 region is CASSRGLAGGNSFSYNEQFF. The CDR3 DNA reads as TGCGCCAGCAGCAGGGGACTAGCGGGAGGGAACTCCTTCTCCTACAATGAGCAGTTCTTC.

This clonotype was seen many times. V gene TRBV19 combines with J gene TRBJ1-2; 9 nucleotides agree with TRBD1. CDR3 length: 14 amino acids. V was clipped by 4 bases and J by 8 bases; unmatched bases: 8. The germline CDR1 and CDR2 sequences are LNHDA and SQIVND (reference sequence). CDR3 sequence (DNA): TGTGCCAGTAGTACGCTAACAGGGGGCACGGGCTACACCTTC. This codes for CASSTLTGGTGYTF.

At least ten counts were recorded for this clonotype. The chain joins TRBV2 to TRBJ2-7; D uncertain. The V end was cut by 4 bases, the J end by 2 bases, with 15 bases between. Germline V gene data show CDR1 as SNHLY and CDR2 as FYNNEI. The CDR3 consists of 15 residues. The CDR3 spells CASSVEHSATYEQYF. In DNA, the CDR3 is TGTGCCAGCAGTGTAGAGCACAGCGCGACCTACGAGCAGTACTTC.

This chain links TRBV7-4 with TRBJ1-1, with D maybe TRBD1 (5 bases). The CDR3 consists of 12 residues. The V end was cut by 5 bases, the J end by 6 bases, with 10 bases between. CDR1 is SGHVT, CDR2 SQSDAQ, per germline. As DNA, the CDR3 is TGTGCCAGCAGCACCAGGGTAGCTGAAGCTTTCTTT. Its protein is CASSTRVAEAFF.

The CDR3 reads CASSLRDGTVQETQYF. CDR3 nucleotides: TGCGCCAGCAGCTTGAGGGACGGGACAGTTCAAGAGACCCAGTACTTC. This chain joins TRBV5-1 and TRBJ2-5, with 7 bases matching TRBD1. The CDR3 covers 16 residues. With 1 base clipped from V and 2 bases from J, the junction kept 8 bases outside the gene matches. Germline CDR1 reads SGHRS; CDR2 reads YFSETQ.

The sample holds many counts of this clonotype. V is TRBV7-6 and J is TRBJ1-5; D not certain. Trimming pared 2 bases from V and 9 bases from J, leaving 14 bases between. In germline, CDR1 is SGHVS, CDR2 FNYEAQ. The CDR3 sequence is 14 residues long. The CDR3 spells CASSLPGGARPQHF. As DNA, the CDR3 is TGTGCCAGCAGCTTACCGGGTGGTGCTCGGCCCCAGCATTTT.

The sample holds many counts of this clonotype. The V call is TRBV20-1, the J call TRBJ1-1, with D possibly TRBD1 on 5 matching bases. CDR3 size: 13 residues. CDR1 is DFQATT and CDR2 is SNEGSKA in the germline V gene (reference sequence). Trimming stripped 5 bases from V and 1 base from J, with 11 bases between. In DNA, the CDR3 is TGCAGTGCTTTGGGGCAGCAGAACACTGAAGCTTTCTTT. Translating it yields CSALGQQNTEAFF.

CDR3 protein: CASRISQVDYGYTF. CDR3 coding DNA: TGTGCCAGTAGGATATCTCAGGTTGACTATGGCTACACCTTC. V gene TRBV19 combines with J gene TRBJ1-2, with D uncertain. Germline CDR1 and CDR2: LNHDA and SQIVND (reference sequence). The CDR3 sequence is 14 residues long. Trimming pared 6 bases from V and 3 bases from J, leaving 14 bases between.

The chain employs TRBV25-1 and TRBJ2-7; 7 bases are a match to TRBD1. The V segment lost 5 bases and the J segment 1 base; nucleotides outside the gene matches: 14. Germline loops: CDR1 MGHDK, CDR2 SYGVNS. The CDR3 is 17 amino acids. DNA for the CDR3: TGTGCCAGCAGTCCTACTGCCCCCGGGACAGCTTCCTACGAGCAGTACTTC. It codes for CASSPTAPGTASYEQYF.

The chain joins TRBV18 to TRBJ2-7; the match to TRBD1 covers 12 bases. Germline trimming cut 3 bases from V and 4 bases from J; bases unmatched to any gene: 10. There are 17 residues in the CDR3. CDR1 is KGHSH, CDR2 LQKENI, per germline. As DNA, the CDR3 is TGTGCCAGCTCACCCCCCAAACCGGGACAGGGGGCTTACGAGCAGTACTTC. Protein: CASSPPKPGQGAYEQYF.

V usage is TRBV2 and J usage is TRBJ1-2; TRBD1 is a possible D gene (6 bases). Germline values: CDR1 SNHLY, CDR2 FYNNEI. V was trimmed by 6 bases and J by 2 bases, leaving 10 bases between them. This CDR3 contains 13 residues. As DNA, the CDR3 is TGTGCCAGCAGGAGACAGGCGAACTATGGCTACACCTTC. Translating it yields CASRRQANYGYTF. Looking up the rest from reference TRBV2 and TRBJ1-2 gives the full variable domain: EPEVTQTPSHQVTQMGQEVILRCVPISNHLYFYWYRQILGQKVEFLVSFYNNEISEKSEIFDDQFSVERPDGSNFTLKIRSTKLEDSAMYFCASRRQANYGYTFGSGTRLTVV.

J is TRBJ2-3 and V is TRBV11-1, with D unclear. The CDR3 consists of 15 residues. The V end lost 7 bases, the J end lost 1 base, and 15 bases lay between the germline ends. The V gene's germline CDR1 is SGHAT and CDR2 FQDESV (reference sequence). CDR3 in amino acids: CASTKVRSGTDTQYF. The CDR3 DNA reads as TGTGCCAGCACCAAGGTCAGGTCCGGCACAGATACGCAGTATTTT.

This clonotype was seen ten or more times. This chain links TRBV7-9 with TRBJ1-2, with D perhaps TRBD1 (6 bases). Germline CDR1 is SEHNR and CDR2 is FQNEAQ (reference sequence). The CDR3 is made up of 13 amino acids. V was clipped by 5 bases and J by 8 bases, with 15 bases between them. In nucleotides, the CDR3 is TGTGCCAGCAGCATAACAGGGTCGGGGGGCTACACCTTC. This encodes CASSITGSGGYTF.

With respect to this clonotype: This may be a read error, as it is one base from a much larger clone. The gene calls are TRBV7-9 and TRBJ2-5, with D tentatively TRBD2 (6 bases). This CDR3 spans 15 amino acids. CDR1 is SEHNR and CDR2 is FQNEAQ in the germline V gene (reference sequence). The CDR3 is CASSLSGLPQETQCF. The CDR3 bases are TGTGCCAGCAGCTTAAGCGGGTTACCCCAAGAGACCCAGTGCTTC. Full variable domain (outside the CDR3, taken from reference TRBV7-9 and TRBJ2-5): DTGVSQNPRHKITKRGQNVTFRCDPISEHNRLYWYRQTLGQGPEFLTYFQNEAQLEKSRLLSDRFSAERPKGSFSTLEIQRTEQGDSAMYLCASSLSGLPQETQCFGPGTRLLVL.

This clonotype was picked up a small number of times. This sequence joins TRBV2 and TRBJ2-1, with 8 bases matching TRBD2. CDR1 SNHLY and CDR2 FYNNEI come from the germline V gene. This CDR3 region has 15 residues. The V and J ends lost 6 bases and 0 bases, in that order; junction bases with no gene match: 4. The CDR3 sequence is CASSQSGSSYNEQFF. The DNA for the CDR3 is TGTGCCAGCAGCCAAAGCGGGAGCTCCTACAATGAGCAGTTCTTC.

At least ten counts were recorded for this clonotype. The J gene is TRBJ1-2, the V gene TRBV9; D perhaps matches TRBD1 (5 bases). Trimming stripped 0 bases from V and 6 bases from J, with 27 bases between. The CDR3 contains 19 residues. The germline CDR1 and CDR2 sequences are SGDLS and YYNGEE. DNA for the CDR3: TGTGCCAGCAGCGTAGTTTCCCGGGACCCCTGGATGGTAGTTCATGGCTACACCTTC. Translating it yields CASSVVSRDPWMVVHGYTF.

This clonotype was seen at least ten times. This sequence joins TRBV7-8 and TRBJ2-5, with D hard to call. The V gene's germline CDR1 is SGHVS and CDR2 FQNEAQ. The CDR3 contains 14 residues. With 1 base removed from V and 1 base from J, the gap between germline ends came to 7 bases. CDR3 sequence: CASSLGGSQETQYF. CDR3 in DNA: TGTGCCAGCAGCTTAGGTGGAAGCCAAGAGACCCAGTACTTC.

This clonotype has at least ten counts. The J gene is TRBJ1-2, the V gene TRBV20-1; no clear D gene. With 3 bases removed from V and 3 bases from J, the gap between germline ends came to 14 bases. The V gene's germline CDR1 is DFQATT and CDR2 SNEGSKA (reference sequence). The CDR3 is 14 amino acids. The CDR3 protein is CSASRTGGDYGYTF. In nucleotides, the CDR3 is TGCAGTGCTAGTCGCACGGGCGGGGACTATGGCTACACCTTC.

The rearrangement joins TRBV20-1 to TRBJ2-1; 8 nucleotides agree with TRBD2. Trimming cost V 3 bases and J 2 bases; bases outside gene matches: 9. The CDR3 has 16 amino acids. The germline CDR1 and CDR2 sequences are DFQATT and SNEGSKA (reference sequence). The CDR3 bases are TGCAGTGCTAGGCACTCTGGCGGGGGGACCTACAATGAGCAGTTCTTC. Protein product: CSARHSGGGTYNEQFF.

This clonotype was recorded at least ten times. The CDR3 nucleotides read TGTGCCAGTAGTAGTCTCCCCTACAATGAGCAGTTCTTC. As protein: CASSSLPYNEQFF. V gene TRBV19 combines with J gene TRBJ2-1; D ambiguous. Deletions cut 4 bases from V and 2 bases from J, with 6 bases between. Germline V gives CDR1 LNHDA, CDR2 SQIVND (reference sequence). There are 13 residues in the CDR3.